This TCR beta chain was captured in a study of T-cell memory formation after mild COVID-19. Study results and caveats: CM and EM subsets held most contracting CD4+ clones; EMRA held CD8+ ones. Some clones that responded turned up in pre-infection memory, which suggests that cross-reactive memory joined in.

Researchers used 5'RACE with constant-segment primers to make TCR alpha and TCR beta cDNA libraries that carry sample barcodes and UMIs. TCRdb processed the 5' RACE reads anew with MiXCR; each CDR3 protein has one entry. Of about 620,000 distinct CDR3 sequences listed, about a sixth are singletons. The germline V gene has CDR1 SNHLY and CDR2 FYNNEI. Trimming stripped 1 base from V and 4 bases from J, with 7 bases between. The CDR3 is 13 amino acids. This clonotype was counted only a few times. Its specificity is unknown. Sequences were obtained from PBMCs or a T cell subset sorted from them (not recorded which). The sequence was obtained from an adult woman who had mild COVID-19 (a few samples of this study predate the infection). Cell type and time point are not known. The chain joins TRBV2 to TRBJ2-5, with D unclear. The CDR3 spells CASSEVQRETQYF. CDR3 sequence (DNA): TGTGCCAGCAGTGAAGTCCAGCGAGAGACCCAGTACTTC.